Each of the 6 T cell receptor beta chains below was sequenced from the same sample in a study of blood T cells in healthy people across ages. A second PCR, run for roughly 7 to 12 cycles, used a sample-barcoded 5' primer plus a J-beta primer mix. A single record per CDR3 protein comes from TCRdb applying MiXCR to the 5' RACE reads. Here the sample spans hundreds of thousands of distinct CDR3 sequences, about 54% being singletons. What was sequenced was blood. These receptors were collected from a man aged 60-69 years in good health.

The chain employs TRBV29-1 and TRBJ2-3, with 7 bases identical to TRBD2. This CDR3 is 16 amino acids long. With 5 bases clipped from V and 0 bases from J, the junction kept 11 bases outside the gene matches. Germline values: CDR1 SQVTM, CDR2 ANQGSEA. The CDR3 spells CSVLPPSGVSTDTQYF. In DNA, the CDR3 is TGCAGCGTTCTCCCTCCGAGCGGGGTGAGCACAGATACGCAGTATTTT.

There are a few counts of this clonotype. The chain is built from TRBV7-9 and TRBJ2-3, with D uncertain. This CDR3 spans 14 amino acids. V was trimmed by 4 bases and J by 7 bases, leaving 15 bases between them. Germline V gene lookup returns CDR1 SEHNR and CDR2 FQNEAQ (reference sequence). The CDR3 protein is CASSSVTSRNTQYF. CDR3 nucleotide sequence: TGTGCCAGCAGCTCGGTTACCTCACGAAATACGCAGTATTTT.

The V gene is TRBV7-2, the J gene TRBJ1-1, with D unclear. This CDR3 has 13 residues. V was clipped by 4 bases and J by 4 bases, with 10 bases between them. In germline, CDR1 is SGHTA, CDR2 FQGNSA. CDR3 DNA: TGTGCCAGCAGCTCCTACGCCGGCACTGAAGCTTTCTTT. Residues: CASSSYAGTEAFF.

In DNA, the CDR3 is TGTGCCATCAGTGAAAGTAGCGGGGAGACCCAGTACTTC. It yields the protein CAISESSGETQYF. The chain carries TRBV10-3 and TRBJ2-5; 7 bases agree with TRBD2. J lost 5 bases, V lost 3 bases, and 3 bases had no gene match. This CDR3 is built from 13 residues. CDR1 ENHRY and CDR2 SYGVKD come from the germline V gene.

The chain couples TRBV10-1 to TRBJ1-2, with 8 positions matching TRBD1. With 0 bases clipped from V and 8 bases from J, the junction kept 5 bases outside the gene matches. Germline lookup yields CDR1 WNHNN and CDR2 SYGVQD (reference sequence). The CDR3 is 14 residues long. Written as DNA, the CDR3 is TGCGCCAGCAGTGAGTCCGGACAGGGCTGGGGCTACACCTTC. It specifies CASSESGQGWGYTF.

The chain employs TRBV12-3 or TRBV12-4 and TRBJ1-4; D gene unclear. V lost 1 base to trimming and J lost 3 bases, with 12 bases between them. The CDR3 loop spans 16 amino acids. CDR3 nucleotides: TGTGCCAGCAGTTTAGGAAGCGCAGGATCTAATGAAAAACTGTTTTTT. It yields the protein CASSLGSAGSNEKLFF.